A single sample gave rise to the 5 T cell receptor beta chains below, sequenced in a study of vaccination and CD4 T cells after COVID-19. Once obtained from cultured CD4+ T cells, the DNA was sequenced using the Oncomine TCR Beta short-read assay. TCRdb re-analysed the PCR reads in MiXCR, keeping a single row per CDR3 protein. This table has fewer than 10,000 distinct CDR3 sequences, 30% to 45% appearing once. Specified treatment: approximately nine-day PBMC culture with coronavirus spike peptide pools or control peptides (ViraFEST assay). For these receptors, no antigen is known. Sequencing was done on a sample of CD4+ T cells from blood, cultured in vitro. The receptors come from a human donor who had recovered from COVID-19.

J is TRBJ1-5 and V is TRBV20-1, with no clear D. Germline CDR1 reads DFQATT; CDR2 reads SNEGSKA (reference sequence). With 2 bases removed from V and 6 bases from J, the gap between germline ends came to 11 bases. This CDR3 is 13 amino acids long. The CDR3 sequence: CSARLGILQPQHF. The CDR3 DNA is TGCAGTGCTAGATTGGGCATTCTTCAGCCCCAGCATTTT.

The chain employs TRBV4-2 and TRBJ1-2; possible D gene TRBD1, 5 bases. CDR3 length equals 16 residues. Trimming took 1 base from V and 4 from J, leaving 16 bases between them. Germline V gives CDR1 LGHNA, CDR2 YNFKEQ. The CDR3 region is CASSQGRRGAAYGYTF. The CDR3 DNA reads as TGTGCCAGCAGCCAAGGTCGTAGAGGGGCTGCCTATGGCTACACCTTC.

V usage is TRBV20-1 and J usage is TRBJ2-1; 11 nucleotides match TRBD2. The CDR3 has 16 residues. Trimming took 5 bases from V and 3 from J; bases not matched to a gene: 9. Germline values: CDR1 DFQATT, CDR2 SNEGSKA (reference sequence). The CDR3 coding sequence is TGCAGTGCTCCCATCCCAACTAGCGGGGGCTACAATGAGCAGTTCTTC. Encoded protein: CSAPIPTSGGYNEQFF.

The chain combines TRBV6-2 or TRBV6-3 with TRBJ2-1; 9 nucleotides match TRBD2. Trimming at V came to 6 bases and at J to 8 bases, leaving 11 bases not matched to a gene. This CDR3 has 15 residues. Germline lookup yields CDR1 MNHEY and CDR2 SVGEGT. Here the CDR3 reads CASSLPSGDLDEQFF. CDR3 bases: TGTGCCAGCAGCCTCCCTAGCGGGGACCTCGATGAGCAGTTCTTC.

This clonotype has just a few counts. Germline is not matched at one junction end, which may reflect a read error. V and J are TRBV5-1 and TRBJ1-1, with 7 bases aligning to TRBD1. The CDR3 is 17 residues long. Per germline, CDR1 SGHRS and CDR2 YFSETQ. The chain's CDR3 is CASSLGTGSTGYPEAFF. As DNA, the CDR3 is TGCGCCAGCAGCTTGGGGACAGGCTCAACGGGTTACCCTGAGGCTTTCTTT.